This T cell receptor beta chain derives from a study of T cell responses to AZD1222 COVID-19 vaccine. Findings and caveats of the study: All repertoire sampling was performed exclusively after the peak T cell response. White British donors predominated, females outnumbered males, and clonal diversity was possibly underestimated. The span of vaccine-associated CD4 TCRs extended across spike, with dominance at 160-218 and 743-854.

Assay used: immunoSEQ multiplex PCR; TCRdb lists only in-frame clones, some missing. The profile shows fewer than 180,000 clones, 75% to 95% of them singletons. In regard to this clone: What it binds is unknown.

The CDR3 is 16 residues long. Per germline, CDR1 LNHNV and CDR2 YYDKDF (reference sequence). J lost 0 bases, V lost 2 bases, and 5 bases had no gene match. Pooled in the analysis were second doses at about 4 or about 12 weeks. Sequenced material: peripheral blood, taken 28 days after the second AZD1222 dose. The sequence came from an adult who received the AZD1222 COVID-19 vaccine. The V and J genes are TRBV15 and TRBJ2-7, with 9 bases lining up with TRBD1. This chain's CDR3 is CATSRPPGQGSYEQYF. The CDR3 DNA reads TGTGCCACCAGCAGACCTCCGGGACAGGGCTCCTACGAGCAGTACTTC.